This T cell receptor beta chain came from a study of identical twins. Overall study results and limits: There was more out-of-frame TCR alpha sharing in monozygotic twins than models estimated.

TCRdb re-called the 5' RACE reads with MiXCR, one entry per CDR3 protein. The sample contains hundreds of thousands of distinct CDR3 sequences, 20% to 25% of which appear only once. About this clonotype itself: As yet, its antigen is unknown.

Every donor was a healthy Caucasian. The same sample was also used in a study of yellow fever vaccine responses in identical twins.

The source of this sequence is a woman under 30 in good health. Input material: CD4+ T cells sorted from blood.

The CDR3 is CASSPPPSGGWDTQYF. Written as DNA, the CDR3 is TGTGCCAGCAGCCCCCCTCCTTCCGGTGGGTGGGATACGCAGTATTTT. The gene calls are TRBV9 and TRBJ2-3; the D is unclear. This CDR3 has 16 amino acids. V was shortened by 4 bases and J by 6 bases, with 21 bases between the two germline ends. Per the germline V gene, CDR1 is SGDLS and CDR2 is YYNGEE.